One and the same sample provided the 16 T cell receptor beta chains below, sequenced in a study of blood T cell repertoires in COVID-19. Profiled with immunoSEQ multiplex PCR; TCRdb holds only in-frame clones, not every one. The sample records about 110,000 clones, about 85% being singletons. Material for sequencing was peripheral blood. The receptors here all came from a human donor in a cohort sampled during active COVID-19.

The chain links TRBV11-3 to TRBJ1-6, with D uncertain. The CDR3 spans 12 residues. CDR1 and CDR2 (germline): SGHNT, YENEEA. V lost 4 bases, J lost 7 bases, and 5 bases lay in between. CDR3 sequence reads: CASSSPNSPLHF. CDR3 DNA: TGTGCCAGCAGCTCTCCCAATTCACCCCTCCACTTT.

This chain joins TRBV19 and TRBJ2-7; 11 nucleotides line up with TRBD2. Losses at the gene ends were 5 bases for V and 4 bases for J; bases not matched to a gene: 7. Germline lookup yields CDR1 LNHDA and CDR2 SQIVND (reference sequence). There are 15 residues in the CDR3. CDR3 bases: TGTGCCAGTAGTGAACTAGCGGGAGTTTATTACGAGCAGTACTTC. Its translation is CASSELAGVYYEQYF.

This clone was recorded a few times. The chain is built from TRBV7-3 and TRBJ2-6, with TRBD2 as a possible D gene (5 bases). Germline V gene data show CDR1 as SGHTA and CDR2 as FQGTGA. Trimming pared 3 bases from V and 3 bases from J, leaving 9 bases between. The CDR3 totals 15 residues. The CDR3 here is CASSFDGDGANVLTF. CDR3 nucleotides: TGTGCCAGCAGCTTCGACGGGGATGGGGCCAACGTCCTGACTTTC.

This chain uses TRBV5-1 with TRBJ2-1, with 7 nucleotides matching TRBD1. Germline assignment: CDR1 SGHRS and CDR2 YFSETQ. The trim removed 0 bases at V and 6 bases at J, leaving 0 bases unmatched. CDR3 size: 13 residues. CDR3 protein: CASSLDRGNEQFF. Here the CDR3 DNA reads TGCGCCAGCAGCTTGGACAGGGGCAATGAGCAGTTCTTC.

The gene calls are TRBV11-1 and TRBJ2-3, with TRBD1 identical over 8 bases. Per germline, CDR1 SGHAT and CDR2 FQDESV (reference sequence). The CDR3 is 12 residues long. The ends lost 5 bases at V and 6 bases at J; junction bases unmatched: 1. The CDR3 loop is CASSRQGDTQYF. The CDR3 nucleotides are TGTGCCAGCAGCCGACAGGGGGATACGCAGTATTTT.

V and J are TRBV5-1 and TRBJ1-4; possible D gene TRBD1, 6 bases. The length of the CDR3 is 14 residues. Germline loops: CDR1 SGHRS, CDR2 YFSETQ. Trimming cost V 4 bases and J 5 bases, with 12 bases left between them. CDR3 residues: CASSEGHPNEKLFF. The CDR3 bases are TGCGCCAGCAGCGAGGGACATCCCAATGAAAAACTGTTTTTT.

The gene calls are TRBV7-8 and TRBJ1-4; D gene uncertain. V was pared by 1 base and J by 4 bases, with 13 bases between. From germline, CDR1 is SGHVS and CDR2 FQNEAQ. This CDR3 contains 16 residues. CDR3: CASSLGLQNFNEKLFF. The DNA of the CDR3 is TGTGCCAGCAGCTTAGGGTTGCAGAATTTTAATGAAAAACTGTTTTTT.

The chain recombines TRBV27 with TRBJ2-1; 10 nucleotides agree with TRBD2. Germline loops: CDR1 MNHEY, CDR2 SMNVEV (reference sequence). The CDR3 runs to 15 residues. V shed 5 bases and J 7 bases; nucleotides not matched to a gene: 8. The CDR3 region is CASSQTSGTGNEQFF. CDR3 nucleotide sequence: TGTGCCAGCAGTCAAACTAGCGGGACTGGGAATGAGCAGTTCTTC.

The chain is built from TRBV5-5 and TRBJ2-2; D call uncertain. The V gene lost 2 bases and the J gene lost 3 bases, with 14 bases spanning the gap. The CDR3 spans 16 residues. Germline V gives CDR1 SGHKS, CDR2 YYEKEE (reference sequence). Here the CDR3 DNA reads TGTGCCAGCAGCTTAAGTCCCCGGTTGGACACCGGGGAGCTGTTTTTT. It specifies CASSLSPRLDTGELFF.

The chain uses TRBV2 and TRBJ1-5, with 11 bases identical to TRBD1. Losses at the gene ends were 6 bases for V and 7 bases for J; bases not matched to a gene: 2. The CDR3 consists of 13 residues. CDR1 and CDR2 from the germline V gene are SNHLY and FYNNEI. DNA for the CDR3: TGTGCCAGCAGGGGACAGGGGGAACAGCCCCAGCATTTT. The encoded protein is CASRGQGEQPQHF.

The rearrangement joins TRBV15 to TRBJ1-2, with TRBD1 matching over 9 bases. Germline-derived CDR1 and CDR2 are LNHNV and YYDKDF (reference sequence). This CDR3 contains 17 residues. V lost 3 bases, J lost 4 bases, and 12 bases stayed unmatched. The CDR3 DNA reads TGTGCCACCAGCAGCGTGGGGGGACAGGGAGGGAGCTATGGCTACACCTTC. Translated: CATSSVGGQGGSYGYTF.

This rearrangement joins TRBV18 to TRBJ2-7; 9 nucleotides agree with TRBD1. The CDR3 is made up of 15 amino acids. J gave up 2 bases and V 0 bases, and 2 bases lay outside the gene matches. From germline, CDR1 is KGHSH and CDR2 LQKENI. CDR3 residues: CASSPPGTGTYEQYF. DNA for the CDR3: TGTGCCAGCTCACCACCCGGGACAGGGACCTACGAGCAGTACTTC.

V and J are TRBV10-3 and TRBJ1-1, with D possibly TRBD1 on 5 matching bases. Between the trimmed V and J ends, which lost 0 bases and 1 base, there was a span of 9 bases. The germline CDR1 and CDR2 sequences are ENHRY and SYGVKD. This CDR3 region has 15 residues. The chain's CDR3 is CAISESRGWNTEAFF. CDR3 sequence (DNA): TGTGCCATCAGTGAGTCAAGGGGATGGAACACTGAAGCTTTCTTT.

This clone appeared once. The rearrangement links TRBV7-9 to TRBJ2-1; perhaps TRBD2 as D (6 bases). The CDR3 spans 14 residues. Germline loops: CDR1 SEHNR, CDR2 FQNEAQ (reference sequence). V lost 0 bases to trimming and J lost 9 bases, with 12 bases between them. CDR3 nucleotides: TGTGCCAGCAGCTTAGCTCCGGGAGCGGGTGAGCAGTTCTTC. Its protein product is CASSLAPGAGEQFF.

This clone was seen a single time. The chain combines TRBV9 with TRBJ2-1, with TRBD2 identical over 13 bases. CDR1 is SGDLS and CDR2 is YYNGEE in the germline V gene. The CDR3 is 16 residues long. V shed 4 bases and J 6 bases; nucleotides not matched to a gene: 7. The CDR3 bases are TGTGCCAGCAGCAAGACCAGACTAGCGGGGGGCAATGAGCAGTTCTTC. Encoded protein: CASSKTRLAGGNEQFF.

This chain uses TRBV18 with TRBJ2-5; D might be TRBD2 (5 bases). There are 20 residues in the CDR3. Germline V gene data show CDR1 as KGHSH and CDR2 as LQKENI. The V end lost 0 bases, the J end lost 3 bases, and 26 bases lay between the germline ends. The CDR3 nucleotides read TGTGCCAGCTCACCACCGCCCTGGAGAAAGAGGGTGGGATTGGAAGAGACCCAGTACTTC. Residues: CASSPPPWRKRVGLEETQYF. Together with reference TRBV18 and TRBJ2-5, the CDR3 gives the full variable domain: NAGVMQNPRHLVRRRGQEARLRCSPMKGHSHVYWYRQLPEEGLKFMVYLQKENIIDESGMPKERFSAEFPKEGPSILRIQQVVRGDSAAYFCASSPPPWRKRVGLEETQYFGPGTRLLVL.